The 28 T cell receptor beta chains below were found in one sample sequenced in a study of read filtering for tumor transcriptome and immune sequencing. This library used approximately 370 ng RNA and molecular barcoded adaptors spanning alpha/delta and beta/gamma chains. From the reads, TCRdb called clonotypes with MiXCR, one entry per CDR3 protein. The top ten hold roughly 31% of the sample, which has around 44,000 distinct CDR3 sequences, around 15% seen once. Sequenced: a population of CD138-negative cells sorted from bone marrow. The origin of the receptors is a donor aged 40 or over with multiple myeloma.

This clonotype was seen only once. A much larger clone differs from this one at a single base, so this may be a read error. The genes are TRBV19 and TRBJ2-2, with D possibly TRBD2 on 5 matching bases. The length of the CDR3 is 14 residues. CDR1 and CDR2 (germline): LNHDA, SQIVND (reference sequence). CDR3 amino acids: CASSMSLYTGELVF. The CDR3 DNA sequence: TGTGCCAGTAGTATGTCCCTGTACACCGGGGAGCTGGTTTTT.

Note on this clonotype: A read error may produce the germline difference seen at one junction end. This chain connects TRBV6-4 to TRBJ2-1; D is unresolved. The germline gives CDR1 MRHNA, CDR2 SNTAGT. The CDR3 has 13 residues. The CDR3 DNA reads TGTGCCCGCAGTCCAGACTTCAACAACGAGCAGTTCTTC. This encodes CARSPDFNNEQFF.

V is TRBV10-3 and J is TRBJ2-3; D possibly corresponds to TRBD1 (5 bases). From germline, CDR1 is ENHRY and CDR2 SYGVKD. CDR3 length equals 18 residues. The ends were cut back, 6 bases at V and 0 bases at J, with 22 bases in the middle. The CDR3 DNA reads as TGTGCCATCAGCTGGAATCCTCGGGCAGGGTTTAGCACAGATACGCAGTATTTT. Protein product: CAISWNPRAGFSTDTQYF.

This clonotype has at least ten counts. The chain combines TRBV4-1 with TRBJ2-7; possible D gene TRBD1, 5 bases. CDR1 is MGHRA, CDR2 YSYEKL, per germline. The CDR3 is made up of 15 amino acids. V gave up 4 bases and J gave up 2 bases, with 15 bases separating them. CDR3 coding DNA: TGCGCCAGCAGCCTAGAAAGGGGAAAGGCCTACGAGCAGTACTTC. Protein product: CASSLERGKAYEQYF.

This clonotype was recorded at least ten times. The chain is built from TRBV7-6 and TRBJ2-5; D is possibly TRBD1 (6 bases). Germline V gene sequence: CDR1 SGHVS, CDR2 FNYEAQ. The CDR3 has 15 residues. V shed 0 bases and J shed 5 bases, with 13 bases lying between them. The CDR3 sequence is CASSLANRERETQYF. The DNA of the CDR3 is TGTGCCAGCAGCTTAGCCAACAGGGAAAGGGAGACCCAGTACTTC. The full variable domain, with the rest looked up from reference TRBV7-6 and TRBJ2-5, is GAGVSQSPRYKVTKRGQDVALRCDPISGHVSLYWYRQALGQGPEFLTYFNYEAQQDKSGLPNDRFSAERPEGSISTLTIQRTEQRDSAMYRCASSLANRERETQYFGPGTRLLVL.

The sample holds many counts of this clonotype. The chain recombines TRBV20-1 with TRBJ2-7; 12 bases map to TRBD2. V dropped 3 bases and J dropped 1; count of bases not matched to a gene: 4. The length of the CDR3 is 15 residues. Germline V gene sequence: CDR1 DFQATT, CDR2 SNEGSKA (reference sequence). CDR3 protein: CSASPGTSGSYEQYF. The CDR3 DNA reads as TGCAGTGCTAGCCCCGGGACTAGCGGGTCCTACGAGCAGTACTTC.

This clonotype was seen many times. V gene TRBV29-1 combines with J gene TRBJ2-1; 13 nucleotides align to TRBD2. Germline-derived CDR1 and CDR2 are SQVTM and ANQGSEA. V trimming: 6 bases; J trimming: 4 bases; junction bases outside the gene matches: 0. The CDR3 loop spans 13 amino acids. The CDR3 coding sequence is TGCAGCGTGACTAGCGGGAGGTACAATGAGCAGTTCTTC. It translates to CSVTSGRYNEQFF.

This clonotype has just one count. Just one base apart from a much larger clone, this may be a read error. The V call is TRBV7-9, the J call TRBJ2-1; no definite D call. The CDR3 covers 11 residues. Germline CDR1 is SEHNR and CDR2 is FQNEAQ (reference sequence). This CDR3 reads CASSPVNEQLF. CDR3 DNA sequence: TGTGCCAGCAGCCCTGTCAATGAGCAGCTCTTC. The entire variable domain, with the rest obtained from reference TRBV7-9 and TRBJ2-1, is as follows: DTGVSQNPRHKITKRGQNVTFRCDPISEHNRLYWYRQTLGQGPEFLTYFQNEAQLEKSRLLSDRFSAERPKGSFSTLEIQRTEQGDSAMYLCASSPVNEQLFGPGTRLTVL.

This clonotype was seen more than once but under ten times. V usage is TRBV7-9 and J usage is TRBJ2-6, with unresolved D. From germline, CDR1 is SEHNR and CDR2 FQNEAQ (reference sequence). Trimming left V 5 bases short and J 2 bases short, with 13 bases between. The CDR3 sequence is 16 residues long. The CDR3 loop is CASSPAARAGANVLTF. The CDR3 nucleotides read TGTGCCAGCAGCCCTGCCGCGCGAGCTGGGGCCAACGTCCTGACTTTC. The whole variable domain, remainder taken from reference TRBV7-9 and TRBJ2-6, is DTGVSQNPRHKITKRGQNVTFRCDPISEHNRLYWYRQTLGQGPEFLTYFQNEAQLEKSRLLSDRFSAERPKGSFSTLEIQRTEQGDSAMYLCASSPAARAGANVLTFGAGSRLTVL.

The J gene is TRBJ1-2, the V gene TRBV7-9; no firm D call. The V gene lost 1 base and the J gene lost 0 bases, with 6 bases spanning the gap. The V gene's germline CDR1 is SEHNR and CDR2 FQNEAQ (reference sequence). The CDR3 is 14 amino acids. Here the CDR3 reads CASSLVQANYGYTF. The CDR3 DNA follows: TGTGCCAGCAGCTTAGTGCAGGCTAACTATGGCTACACCTTC. The full variable domain, in which reference TRBV7-9 and TRBJ1-2 provide the parts outside the CDR3, is DTGVSQNPRHKITKRGQNVTFRCDPISEHNRLYWYRQTLGQGPEFLTYFQNEAQLEKSRLLSDRFSAERPKGSFSTLEIQRTEQGDSAMYLCASSLVQANYGYTFGSGTRLTVV.

This clonotype showed up many times. The chain uses TRBV12-5 and TRBJ2-2, with TRBD1 as a possible D gene (5 bases). The CDR3 totals 16 residues. Germline CDR1 and CDR2: LGHNT and FRNRAP. Trimming took off 0 bases at V and 6 bases at J, with 14 bases between the two ends. Here the CDR3 DNA reads TGTGCTAGTGGTTTGGTACTTGGGCAGGGCGCCGGGGAGCTGTTTTTT. Translating it yields CASGLVLGQGAGELFF.

There are many counts of this clonotype. This chain joins TRBV30 and TRBJ2-2; 9 bases map to TRBD2. This CDR3 is built from 15 residues. Germline V lookup: CDR1 GTSNPN, CDR2 SVGIG (reference sequence). The ends lost 4 bases at V and 5 bases at J; junction bases unmatched: 8. DNA for the CDR3: TGTGCCTGGAAGTTAGCGGGAGTTGTTACCGGGGAGCTGTTTTTT. Translated: CAWKLAGVVTGELFF.

This clonotype was detected ten times or more. This chain joins TRBV4-2 and TRBJ1-4, with TRBD1 identical over 8 bases. The CDR3 is made up of 16 amino acids. Germline CDR1 and CDR2: LGHNA and YNFKEQ. V dropped 0 bases and J dropped 5; count of bases not matched to a gene: 5. CDR3 sequence reads: CASSQDVGTGNEKLFF. CDR3 DNA sequence: TGTGCCAGCAGCCAAGATGTCGGGACAGGCAATGAAAAACTGTTTTTT.

This clonotype was picked up many times. This chain links TRBV27 with TRBJ2-1; 9 bases are a match to TRBD2. CDR3 length: 16 residues. CDR1 MNHEY and CDR2 SMNVEV come from the germline V gene (reference sequence). The V gene end was trimmed by 5 bases and the J gene end by 6 bases; junction bases not matched to a gene: 11. CDR3 coding DNA: TGTGCCAGCAGTCCAGGCGGTAGCGGGAGTGGCAATGAGCAGTTCTTC. Its translation is CASSPGGSGSGNEQFF.

About this clonotype: A much larger clone lies a single base off, so this may be a read error. The chain joins TRBV11-3 to TRBJ2-5; possible D gene TRBD1, 6 bases. The germline V gene encodes CDR1 SGHNT and CDR2 YENEEA. The CDR3 has 13 amino acids. Trimming took 8 bases from V and 2 from J, leaving 12 bases between them. Here the CDR3 reads CASALRGQETQYF. The CDR3 DNA reads TGTGCCAGCGCCCTAAGGGGGCAAGAGACCCAGTACTTC.

This clonotype came up many times. The chain uses TRBV7-9 and TRBJ2-1; TRBD2 aligns across 11 bases. The germline V gene has CDR1 SEHNR and CDR2 FQNEAQ (reference sequence). Trimming took 7 bases from V and 7 from J; bases not matched to a gene: 9. The CDR3 loop spans 15 amino acids. This chain's CDR3 is CASIRGTSGGNEQFF. CDR3 DNA sequence: TGTGCCAGCATCCGGGGGACTAGCGGAGGGAATGAGCAGTTCTTC.

There are a few counts of this clonotype. Possible read error: a much larger clone is one base away. The J gene is TRBJ2-5, the V gene TRBV29-1; TRBD2 matches 9 bases. Germline CDR1 SQVTM, CDR2 ANQGSEA. V gave up 3 bases and J gave up 9 bases; unmatched junction bases: 8. This CDR3 is 13 amino acids long. In DNA, the CDR3 is TGCAGCGTTGATGGGACTAGCAGGGAGGCCCAGTACTTC. Protein: CSVDGTSREAQYF.

This clonotype was picked up many times. The chain is built from TRBV12-3 or TRBV12-4 and TRBJ2-1, with D perhaps matching TRBD1 (6 bases). V lost 6 bases and J 6 bases, leaving 15 bases between the germline ends. This CDR3 is built from 14 residues. The CDR3 reads CASRQGLAPNEQFF. The CDR3 DNA sequence: TGTGCCAGCAGACAGGGATTGGCCCCCAATGAGCAGTTCTTC.

This clonotype was found a few times. The chain is built from TRBV4-2 and TRBJ2-5, with 10 bases aligning to TRBD1. After removal of 1 base from V and 12 bases from J, the junction contained 17 bases not matched to a gene. This CDR3 is built from 17 residues. The germline V gene encodes CDR1 LGHNA and CDR2 YNFKEQ. The CDR3 reads CASSQGSAGTGAELEYF. The CDR3 nucleotides read TGTGCCAGCAGCCAAGGATCAGCCGGGACAGGGGCGGAATTAGAGTACTTC.

This clonotype was seen repeatedly, ten times or more. This chain joins TRBV20-1 and TRBJ2-1; no firm D call. Between the trimmed V and J ends, which lost 1 base and 6 bases, there was a span of 7 bases. The CDR3 has 12 residues. In germline, CDR1 is DFQATT, CDR2 SNEGSKA (reference sequence). The CDR3 DNA reads as TGCAGTGCTAGAGTCCGAGGCAATGAGCAGTTCTTC. Translating it yields CSARVRGNEQFF.

This clonotype was detected many times. This chain links TRBV29-1 with TRBJ2-1; TRBD2 aligns across 11 bases. Unmatched junction bases numbered 6, after V lost 1 base and J lost 4 bases. Germline V CDR1 and CDR2: SQVTM, ANQGSEA. The CDR3 extends over 16 amino acids. The CDR3 bases are TGCAGCGTTGAAGCCGATACTAGCGGGAGATACAATGAGCAGTTCTTC. Protein product: CSVEADTSGRYNEQFF.

Ten or more counts support this clonotype. V and J are TRBV19 and TRBJ1-1; TRBD1 might be the D (5 bases). CDR3 size: 14 residues. The germline V gene encodes CDR1 LNHDA and CDR2 SQIVND (reference sequence). V lost 6 bases and J 5 bases, leaving 16 bases between the germline ends. In DNA form, the CDR3 reads TGTGCCAGTAGGTCGACAGTATTAAGGACTGAAGCTTTCTTT. Translating gives CASRSTVLRTEAFF.

A few counts support this clonotype. A much larger clone differs from this one at a single base, so this may be a read error. This chain links TRBV2 with TRBJ2-7; 7 bases are shared with TRBD1. The germline V gene encodes CDR1 SNHLY and CDR2 FYNNEI. The J segment lost 12 bases and the V segment lost 5 bases, leaving 10 bases of the junction unmatched. This CDR3 is 12 amino acids long. This CDR3 reads CASSRDRFTVYF. The CDR3 nucleotides are TGTGCCAGCAGTCGGGACAGATTTACTGTGTACTTC.

This clonotype was seen at least ten times. This chain joins TRBV7-6 and TRBJ2-7; D gene uncertain. Trimming stripped 3 bases from V and 1 base from J, with 10 bases between. This CDR3 region has 14 residues. CDR1 is SGHVS and CDR2 is FNYEAQ in the germline V gene. The CDR3, as DNA: TGTGCCAGCAGCTTGACCCTACATTCCTACGAGCAGTACTTC. Encoded protein: CASSLTLHSYEQYF.

Many counts were recorded for this clonotype. The chain uses TRBV6-4 and TRBJ2-2; TRBD1 aligns across 8 bases. Germline V gene sequence: CDR1 MRHNA, CDR2 SNTAGT. The CDR3 is 16 residues long. With V trimmed by 5 bases and J by 5 bases, 10 bases remained unmatched. As DNA, the CDR3 is TGTGCCAGCAGTCAGTCGTGGCAGGGGGCAACCGGGGAGCTGTTTTTT. This encodes CASSQSWQGATGELFF.

This clonotype was picked up many times. The chain couples TRBV6-2 or TRBV6-3 to TRBJ2-1, with 7 bases that match TRBD2. This CDR3 is built from 18 residues. The V gene end was trimmed by 7 bases and the J gene end by 0 bases; junction bases not matched to a gene: 15. In germline, CDR1 is MNHEY, CDR2 SVGEGT. The CDR3 reads CASMAGGRVGGSYNEQFF. The CDR3 bases are TGTGCCAGCATGGCCGGCGGGAGAGTGGGTGGCTCCTACAATGAGCAGTTCTTC.

In its sample, this clonotype was seen many times. The rearrangement links TRBV5-4 to TRBJ2-4; no clear D. The CDR3 loop spans 14 amino acids. The V end was cut by 7 bases, the J end by 3 bases, with 14 bases between. The V gene's germline CDR1 is SGHNT and CDR2 YYREEE (reference sequence). The CDR3 is CASEEAGGKNIQYF. CDR3 sequence (DNA): TGTGCCAGCGAAGAGGCAGGCGGCAAAAACATTCAGTACTTC.

This clonotype occurred many times. The V gene is TRBV3-1, the J gene TRBJ2-4, with D possibly being TRBD1 (5 bases). CDR1 is LGHDT, CDR2 YNNKEL, per germline (reference sequence). The V end lost 3 bases, the J end lost 3 bases, and 12 bases lay between the germline ends. The CDR3 has 15 amino acids. The chain's CDR3 is CASSHRDSGKNIQYF. DNA of the CDR3: TGTGCCAGCAGCCACAGGGATAGTGGCAAAAACATTCAGTACTTC.